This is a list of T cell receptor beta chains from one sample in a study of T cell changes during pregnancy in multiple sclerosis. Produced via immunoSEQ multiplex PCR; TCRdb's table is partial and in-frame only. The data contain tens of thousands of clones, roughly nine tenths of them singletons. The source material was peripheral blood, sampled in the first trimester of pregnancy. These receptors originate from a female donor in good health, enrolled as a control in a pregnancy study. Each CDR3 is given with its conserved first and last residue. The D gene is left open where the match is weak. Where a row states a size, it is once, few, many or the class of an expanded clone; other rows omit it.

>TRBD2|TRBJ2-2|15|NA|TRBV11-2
TGTGCCAGCAGCGCGGGACTAGCGGGGACCGGGGAGCTGTTTTTT
CASSAGLAGTGELFF
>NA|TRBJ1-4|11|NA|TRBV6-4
TGTGCCAGCCGGGTAGGAGAAAAACTGTTTTTT
CASRVGEKLFF
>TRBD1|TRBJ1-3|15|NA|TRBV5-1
TGCGCCAGCAGGCTGTCCCCGGGACAGGAATACACCATATATTTT
CASRLSPGQEYTIYF
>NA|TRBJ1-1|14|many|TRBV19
TGTGCCAGTAGCCTAGGACACCCGGGACACCTACCGGGGTTT
CASSLGHPGHLPGF
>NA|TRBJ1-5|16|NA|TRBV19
TGTGCCAGTAGTGCCCCCCTGGGGAACTCCGACAGGCCCCAGCATTTT
CASSAPLGNSDRPQHF
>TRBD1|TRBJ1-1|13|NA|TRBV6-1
TGTGCCAGCAGCCTCCGGGACAGGACTGAAGCTTTCTTT
CASSLRDRTEAFF
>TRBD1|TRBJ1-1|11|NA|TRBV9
TGTGCCAGCAGCGTAGCAGGGGGAGCTTTCTTT
CASSVAGGAFF
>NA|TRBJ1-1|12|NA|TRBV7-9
TGTGCCAGCAGCTCTAAGCATGATGAAGCTTTCTTT
CASSSKHDEAFF
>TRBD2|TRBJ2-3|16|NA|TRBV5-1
TGCGCCAGCAGCTTAACTAGCGGTGTAGTGCTAGATACGCAGTATTTT
CASSLTSGVVLDTQYF
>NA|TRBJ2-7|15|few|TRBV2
TGTGCCAGCAGTGAAGGGAGGGGACTTACCTACGAGCAGTACTTC
CASSEGRGLTYEQYF
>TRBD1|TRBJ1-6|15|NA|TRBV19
TGTGCCAGTAGTATCTCACAGGGGGGTAATTCACCCCTCCACTTT
CASSISQGGNSPLHF
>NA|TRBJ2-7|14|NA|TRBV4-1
TGCGCCAGCAGCCGAAAAGATTTAGCCTACGAGCAGTACTTC
CASSRKDLAYEQYF
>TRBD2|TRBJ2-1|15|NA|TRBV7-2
TGTGCCAGCAGCTCTCGGACTAGCGGGCCAACCTTGCAGTTCTTC
CASSSRTSGPTLQFF
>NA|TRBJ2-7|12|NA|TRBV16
TGTGCCAGCAGCCATAGGGGGGGCGAGCAGTACTTC
CASSHRGGEQYF
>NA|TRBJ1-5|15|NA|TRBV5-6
TGTGCCAGCAGCTTCAGGGGATCTAGCAATCAGCCCCAGCATTTT
CASSFRGSSNQPQHF
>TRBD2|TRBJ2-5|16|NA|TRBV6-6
TGTGCCAGCAGTTACGACGGACTAGCGGGAGTGAAGACCCAGTACTTC
CASSYDGLAGVKTQYF
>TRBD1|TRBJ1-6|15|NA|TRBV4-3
TGCGCCAGCAGCGGCTTGCGGGACAGGGGGTCACCCCTCCACTTT
CASSGLRDRGSPLHF
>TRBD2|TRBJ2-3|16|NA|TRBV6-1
TGTGCCAGCAGTGAAGCTAGCGGGGGGGCCACAGATACGCAGTATTTT
CASSEASGGATDTQYF
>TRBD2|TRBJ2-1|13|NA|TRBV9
TGTGCCAGCAATAGCGGGAGTACCAATGAGCAGTTCTTC
CASNSGSTNEQFF
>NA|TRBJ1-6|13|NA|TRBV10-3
TGTGCCATCAGTGAGCGGTATGAATCACCCCTCCACTTT
CAISERYESPLHF
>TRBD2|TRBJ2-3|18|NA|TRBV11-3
TGTGCCAGCAGCTTAGCAACCGGGACTAGCGGCCGCACAGATACGCAGTATTTT
CASSLATGTSGRTDTQYF
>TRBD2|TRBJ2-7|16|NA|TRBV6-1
TGTGCCAGCAGTGAACTACTTCAGGGAGCGGGGCGCGAGCAGTACTTC
CASSELLQGAGREQYF
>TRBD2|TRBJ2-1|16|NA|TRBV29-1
TGCAGCGTTGACCAGTTAGCGGGAGGGAACAACAATGAGCAGTTCTTC
CSVDQLAGGNNNEQFF
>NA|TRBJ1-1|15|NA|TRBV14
TGTGCCAGCAGCCAAGAGAGTTTAAGGGACTCTGAAGCTTTCTTT
CASSQESLRDSEAFF
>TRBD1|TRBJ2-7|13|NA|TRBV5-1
TGCGCCAGCAGCGGCGACAGGGGTGCCGAGCAGTACTTC
CASSGDRGAEQYF
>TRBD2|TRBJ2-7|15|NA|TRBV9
TGTGCCAGCAGCGTAGGGGCGGGAGGATCCTACGAGCAGTACTTC
CASSVGAGGSYEQYF
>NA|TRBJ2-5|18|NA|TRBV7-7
TGTGCTAGCAGCTCACAGGGGGGGAAGGTGCGGGGGCAAGAGACCCAGTACTTC
CASSSQGGKVRGQETQYF
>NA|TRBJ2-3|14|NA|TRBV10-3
TGTGCCATCAGCGATGGCTTGGCCGCAGATACGCAGTATTTT
CAISDGLAADTQYF
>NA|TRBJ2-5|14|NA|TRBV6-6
TGTGCCAGCAGTCCCCTAGCTGTTGGGGAGACCCAGTACTTC
CASSPLAVGETQYF
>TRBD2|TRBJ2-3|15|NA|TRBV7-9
TGTGCCAGCAGCCCTGGACTAGCGGGAGGGAATACGCAGTATTTT
CASSPGLAGGNTQYF
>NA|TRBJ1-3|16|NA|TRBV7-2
TGTGCCAGCAGCTTAGATGGCGGGAGCTCTGGAAACACCATATATTTT
CASSLDGGSSGNTIYF
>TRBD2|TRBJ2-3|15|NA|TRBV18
TGTGCCAGCTCACTTACTAGCGGGGTCGCAGATACGCAGTATTTT
CASSLTSGVADTQYF
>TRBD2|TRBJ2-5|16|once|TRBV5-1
TGCGCCAGCAGCTCCTTGGGGGCTAGCGGGCAAGAGACCCAGTACTTC
CASSSLGASGQETQYF
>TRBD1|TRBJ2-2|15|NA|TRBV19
TGTGCCAGTACTGACCAGGGGGCGGCCACCGGGGAGCTGTTTTTT
CASTDQGAATGELFF
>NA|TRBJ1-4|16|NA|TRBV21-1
TGTGCCAGCAGCATTGGGGGCCCTAAAGGGGGACCAAAACTGTTTTTT
CASSIGGPKGGPKLFF
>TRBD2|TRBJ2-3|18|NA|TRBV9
TGTGCCAGCAGCCCCCGGACAGCGAGCGGGAGATACACAGATACGCAGTATTTT
CASSPRTASGRYTDTQYF